The clone carrying this T cell receptor beta chain was detected only a few times. No antigen is known for it. This entry is derived from a study of response to subunit inactivated influenza vaccine. Via MiXCR, TCRdb re-called the RT-PCR reads, giving one row per CDR3 protein. The sample lists around 480,000 distinct CDR3 sequences; approximately 15% were seen once. This CDR3 comprises 15 residues. Trimming cost V 2 bases and J 0 bases, with 10 bases left between them. Germline-derived CDR1 and CDR2 are SGHTA and FQGNSA. Study results and limitations: It was suggested by the authors that few new T cells are recruited by each seasonal influenza vaccination.

This sequence joins TRBV7-2 and TRBJ1-1; D call uncertain. The clonotype originates from a man aged 50-75 years who received an inactivated influenza vaccine. Sequencing used CD4+ T cells sorted from PBMCs, obtained 23 to 25 months after vaccination. The CDR3 loop reads CASSLYGSMNTEAFF. DNA of the CDR3: TGTGCCAGCAGCTTATACGGATCCATGAACACTGAAGCTTTCTTT.